The 11 T cell receptor beta chains below come from one sample, sequenced in a study of CXCR3-negative and CXCR3-positive naive CD8 T cells. UMI-labeled TRB cDNA libraries were prepared by 5' RACE. No DNA is given; TCRdb re-called the 5' RACE reads and lists each CDR3 protein once. The ten most abundant clones cover around 4.9% of a sample with about 63,000 distinct CDR3 sequences. Points from the study as a whole: CXCR3-negative naive cells had less hydrophobic TRB CDR3s than did CXCR3-positive naive cells.

These receptors have no known antigen. Sequencing input: naive CXCR3+ CD8+ T cells from blood. Subset here: CD45RO-CCR7+CD27+CD95- naive CD8+ T cells expressing CXCR3 (TNR3+). The receptors were gathered from a human donor in good health. Some clones in this sample may be carry-over from other donors' samples.

The gene calls are TRBV29-1 and TRBJ1-6; there is no DNA to check the TCRdb D call of TRBD1. From germline, CDR1 is SQVTM and CDR2 ANQGSEA. This CDR3 has 15 residues. The CDR3 sequence is CSVKDRDVADSPLHF. The whole variable domain, filled in from reference TRBV29-1 and TRBJ1-6, reads SAVISQKPSRDICQRGTSLTIQCQVDSQVTMMFWYRQQPGQSLTLIATANQGSEATYESGFVIDKFPISRPNLTFSTLTVSNMSPEDSSIYLCSVKDRDVADSPLHFGNGTRLTVT.

The rearrangement links TRBV7-9 to TRBJ2-2; TCRdb indicates TRBD1, and absent DNA this call remains unverified. The CDR3 spans 18 residues. Germline CDR1 SEHNR, CDR2 FQNEAQ (reference sequence). CDR3 region: CASRRSQGAGAYTGELFF.

This chain links TRBV5-6 with TRBJ2-5; with no DNA, the TCRdb D assignment of TRBD2 cannot be verified. There are 14 residues in the CDR3. CDR1 is SGHDT and CDR2 is YYEEEE in the germline V gene. The CDR3 here is CASSPLASGETQYF.

The chain couples TRBV12-3 or TRBV12-4 to TRBJ2-2; absent DNA, TCRdb's TRBD2 call cannot be checked. This CDR3 spans 16 amino acids. CDR3 loop: CASRKQETGSTGELFF.

The chain couples TRBV7-9 to TRBJ1-5. The CDR3 sequence is 12 residues long. Germline V lookup: CDR1 SEHNR, CDR2 FQNEAQ (reference sequence). The CDR3 is CASSSYNQPQHF.

This chain links TRBV12-3 or TRBV12-4 with TRBJ2-1; TCRdb picks TRBD2, but there is no DNA to check that call. The CDR3 loop spans 15 amino acids. CDR3 loop: CASSLGLASWGEQFF.

This chain links TRBV27 with TRBJ2-1; no DNA is available, so the TRBD2 call from TCRdb remains unchecked. The CDR3 totals 16 residues. CDR1 and CDR2 (germline): MNHEY, SMNVEV (reference sequence). CDR3 in amino acids: CASRILADGAYNEQFF.

This sequence joins TRBV9 and TRBJ2-1. The germline gives CDR1 SGDLS, CDR2 YYNGEE. The CDR3 is 14 amino acids. Here the CDR3 reads CASRHGVSANEQFF.

This chain connects TRBV20-1 to TRBJ2-1; TCRdb returns TRBD2, unconfirmable since there is no DNA. This CDR3 contains 21 residues. Germline assignment: CDR1 DFQATT and CDR2 SNEGSKA (reference sequence). The CDR3 loop reads CSASLLAGEVMRPPRYNEQFF.

J is TRBJ2-1 and V is TRBV7-6; with no DNA, the TCRdb D assignment of TRBD1 cannot be verified. CDR3 size: 18 residues. Per germline, CDR1 SGHVS and CDR2 FNYEAQ. The CDR3 sequence is CASSHVLHRGSSYNEQFF.

The chain recombines TRBV29-1 with TRBJ1-1; without DNA, the TCRdb call of TRBD1 cannot be checked. The CDR3 is 11 amino acids. Looked up from germline, CDR1 is SQVTM and CDR2 is ANQGSEA. The CDR3 reads CSARGGPGAFF.